The 27 T cell receptor beta chains given below trace back to one sample, sequenced in a study of tumor and adjacent non-tumor tissue in lung cancer. A modified ARM-PCR protocol with three rounds of nested PCR amplified TCRbeta. TCRdb recomputed calls from the multiplex PCR reads with MiXCR, one row per CDR3 protein. The table records about 110,000 distinct CDR3 sequences, 50% to 70% of them present only once. No cell sorting was done before RNA was extracted from the tissue. The normal lung tissue was taken more than 3 cm from the tumor edge. Sample: distant non-tumor lung tissue. The source is a man in his 60s with non-small cell lung cancer.

This clonotype was recorded at least ten times. A read error may account for a junction end that differs from germline. The CDR3, as DNA: TGCGCCAGCAGCTTGGCCGGGTCTAGCGGACAAGAGACCCAGCACTTC. This codes for CASSLAGSSGQETQHF. This sequence joins TRBV5-1 and TRBJ2-5; 7 bases are shared with TRBD2. CDR1 is SGHRS, CDR2 YFSETQ, per germline. The CDR3 length is 16 residues.

In the case of this clonotype: Just one base apart from a much larger clone, this may be a read error. Likely a read error: the CDR3 ends without its conserved phenylalanine or tryptophan. This chain links TRBV12-3 or TRBV12-4 with TRBJ1-2; D is undetermined. There are 12 residues in the CDR3. With 8 bases removed from V and 5 bases from J, the gap between germline ends came to 12 bases. Here the CDR3 reads CASSEDLYGYTY. DNA of the CDR3: TGTGCCAGCTCGGAAGACCTATATGGCTACACCTAC.

Details on this clonotype: This may be a read error: a much more frequent sequence differs by one nucleotide. CDR3 DNA sequence: TGTGCCAGCAGCCTCAGCGGGACAGGGTTCGATGAGCAGTTCTTC. It specifies CASSLSGTGFDEQFF. The chain is built from TRBV7-9 and TRBJ2-1, with 9 bases that match TRBD1. The germline gives CDR1 SEHNR, CDR2 FQNEAQ (reference sequence). Trimming cost V 5 bases and J 8 bases; bases outside gene matches: 10. The CDR3 is 15 amino acids.

This clonotype has more than one count but fewer than ten. A read error is possible here, since a much larger clone lies one base away. The chain employs TRBV12-3 or TRBV12-4 and TRBJ2-1; weak D call: TRBD2 (6 bases). This CDR3 comprises 12 residues. V lost 5 bases and J 7 bases, leaving 9 bases between the germline ends. CDR3 residues: CASSTRGNEQFF. In DNA form, the CDR3 reads TGTGCCAGCAGTACACGGGGGAATGAGCAGTTCTTC.

With respect to this clonotype: Since no conserved phenylalanine or tryptophan closes the CDR3, a read error is the likely cause. This sequence joins TRBV11-1 and TRBJ2-5; tentative D call: TRBD1 (5 bases). Germline V CDR1 and CDR2: SGHAT, FQDESV (reference sequence). There are 14 residues in the CDR3. This CDR3 is CTSSSDTYQETQYI. Here the CDR3 DNA reads TGTACCAGCAGCTCGGACACGTATCAAGAGACCCAGTACATC.

This clonotype was seen at least ten times. The chain couples TRBV12-3 or TRBV12-4 to TRBJ1-2; 7 bases fit TRBD1. The CDR3 is made up of 12 amino acids. The trim removed 10 bases at V and 4 bases at J, leaving 6 bases unmatched. CDR3 in amino acids: CATTDRTYGYTF. The CDR3 nucleotides are TGTGCCACCACGGACAGGACCTATGGCTACACCTTC.

Concerning this clonotype: An end of the junction does not agree with germline; a read error may underlie this. The V and J genes are TRBV6-5 and TRBJ1-6; the D gene is possibly TRBD1 (5 bases). CDR1 is MNHEY, CDR2 SVGAGI, per germline. The CDR3 length is 14 residues. CDR3 residues: CVSSRDRGGSPLHF. The CDR3 DNA reads TGTGTCAGCAGTCGGGATAGGGGAGGTTCACCCCTCCACTTT.

The chain employs TRBV20-1 and TRBJ2-3; 8 bases align to TRBD2. V lost 8 bases and J lost 2; bases outside the gene matches: 12. This CDR3 comprises 15 residues. Germline-derived CDR1 and CDR2 are DFQATT and SNEGSKA (reference sequence). CDR3 DNA sequence: TGCAGTCCTGGCGAGGCGGGGGGACTCACAGATACGCAGTATTTT. The encoded protein is CSPGEAGGLTDTQYF.

This clonotype was counted at least ten times. The chain joins TRBV20-1 to TRBJ2-3; D gene uncertain. This CDR3 comprises 12 residues. Germline V gene lookup returns CDR1 DFQATT and CDR2 SNEGSKA (reference sequence). V lost 6 bases to trimming and J lost 2 bases, with 9 bases between them. CDR3 sequence: CSARRSTDTQYF. DNA of the CDR3: TGCAGTGCCCGCCGTTCCACAGATACGCAGTATTTT.

At least ten counts were recorded for this clonotype. The rearrangement joins TRBV6-5 to TRBJ1-5; possibly TRBD1 for D (6 bases). Germline V gene lookup returns CDR1 MNHEY and CDR2 SVGAGI. V was cut by 6 bases and J by 4 bases, with 19 bases left in between. This CDR3 region has 16 residues. CDR3 sequence: CASSSQQGRGNQPQHF. The CDR3 coding sequence is TGTGCCAGCAGCTCTCAACAGGGTAGAGGTAATCAGCCCCAGCATTTT.

This clonotype has ten or more counts. The V gene is TRBV6-5, the J gene TRBJ1-1; no firm D call. This CDR3 has 15 residues. Germline V lookup: CDR1 MNHEY, CDR2 SVGAGI. The ends were cut back, 0 bases at V and 5 bases at J, with 13 bases in the middle. In nucleotides, the CDR3 is TGTGCCAGCAGTTACTCCCCGGTTGGAAGGACTGAAGCTTTCTTT. Translated, it gives CASSYSPVGRTEAFF.

In regard to this clonotype: At one end, the junction sequence differs from germline, possibly due to a read error. The J gene is TRBJ2-7, the V gene TRBV11-1; D is tentatively TRBD1 or TRBD2 (5 bases each). CDR3 length equals 14 residues. CDR1 is SGHAT, CDR2 FQDESV, per germline (reference sequence). The CDR3 region is CASSFPDGAYEPYF. CDR3 in DNA: TGTGCCAGCAGCTTTCCCGACGGGGCCTATGAGCCGTACTTC.

The chain recombines TRBV27 with TRBJ1-4; 7 bases align to TRBD1. The junction had 13 bases not matched to a gene; V was cut back by 7 bases and J by 5 bases. The CDR3 is 16 residues long. Germline V gene data show CDR1 as MNHEY and CDR2 as SMNVEV (reference sequence). CDR3 sequence (DNA): TGTGCCAGCAAAGGGGGCAGACTGGGTTCCAATGAAAAACTGTTTTTT. Encoded protein: CASKGGRLGSNEKLFF.

For this clonotype: One junction end does not reproduce the germline sequence, and a read error may be involved. The chain couples TRBV20-1 to TRBJ2-1, with TRBD1 as a possible D gene (5 bases). The CDR3 has 12 amino acids. Germline V gene lookup returns CDR1 DFQATT and CDR2 SNEGSKA (reference sequence). CDR3 coding DNA: TGCAGTGTGGGGCCATCCTACAATGAGCTGTTCTTC. This encodes CSVGPSYNELFF.

This chain connects TRBV11-3 to TRBJ2-2; D might be TRBD1 or TRBD2, each matching 7 bases. V shed 5 bases and J shed 7 bases, with 17 bases lying between them. This CDR3 is 15 amino acids long. Germline V CDR1 and CDR2: SGHNT, YENEEA. The CDR3 loop reads CASSEVGGGNGELFF. In DNA form, the CDR3 reads TGTGCCAGCAGCGAAGTGGGAGGGGGCAACGGGGAGCTGTTTTTT.

CDR3 region: CASSHRWRGVEQFF. In DNA form, the CDR3 reads TGTGCCAGCAGCCACAGATGGCGGGGTGTTGAGCAGTTCTTC. The chain combines TRBV7-8 with TRBJ2-1; possibly TRBD2 for D (6 bases). CDR1 is SGHVS, CDR2 FQNEAQ, per germline. CDR3 length equals 14 residues. V was cut by 5 bases and J by 9 bases, with 17 bases left in between.

Worth noting for this clonotype: A much larger clone lies a single base off, so this may be a read error. CDR3 nucleotides: TGTGCCTGCAGTAAAGGACTAACCCAGTACGAGCAGTACTTC. Protein: CACSKGLTQYEQYF. The chain uses TRBV6-2 or TRBV6-3 and TRBJ2-7; possibly TRBD2 for D (6 bases). The CDR3 totals 14 residues. Germline CDR1 reads MNHEY; CDR2 reads SVGEGT.

Comment on this clonotype: A read error may account for a junction end that differs from germline. The chain combines TRBV6-5 with TRBJ1-2; 7 positions match TRBD1. The CDR3 sequence is 13 residues long. The germline gives CDR1 MNHEY, CDR2 SVGAGI. This CDR3 is CAGLQGQLFGYTF. The CDR3 bases are TGTGCCGGATTACAGGGACAGCTGTTTGGCTACACCTTT.

The table lists this clonotype with a few counts. The rearrangement links TRBV12-3 or TRBV12-4 to TRBJ2-7; tentative D call: TRBD2 (6 bases). The CDR3 has 15 amino acids. V lost 0 bases, J lost 5 bases, and 14 bases lay in between. The CDR3 region is CASSLAIDGSNEQYF. DNA of the CDR3: TGTGCCAGCAGTTTAGCTATCGACGGGAGCAACGAGCAGTACTTC.

Note on this clonotype: This may arise from a read error, as a much more abundant clone is one base away. This chain uses TRBV6-1 with TRBJ1-1; no reliable D call. Trimming shortened V by 11 bases and J by 4 bases, and 14 bases separated the two germline ends. CDR3 length: 12 residues. CDR1 and CDR2 from the germline V gene are MNHNS and SASEGT. CDR3 sequence (DNA): TGTGCCTCCAAACGGAGATTCACTGAAGCTTTCTTT. Its protein is CASKRRFTEAFF.

This clonotype was counted a single time. The chain recombines TRBV5-1 with TRBJ2-2; 8 bases are a match to TRBD2. CDR3 size: 16 residues. The germline V gene has CDR1 SGHRS and CDR2 YFSETQ. The trim removed 3 bases at V and 7 bases at J, leaving 11 bases unmatched. The CDR3 sequence is CASSSSGRTSIGELFF. CDR3 nucleotides: TGCGCCAGCAGCTCGAGCGGGAGAACGAGCATCGGGGAGCTGTTTTTT.

Concerning this clonotype: A read error may account for a junction end that differs from germline. The chain uses TRBV7-9 and TRBJ2-1; TRBD1 aligns across 9 bases. This CDR3 is built from 15 residues. Germline V gene data show CDR1 as SEHNR and CDR2 as FQNEAQ (reference sequence). The CDR3 reads CASSKQGASYIEQFF. CDR3 DNA: TGTGCCAGCAGCAAACAGGGGGCGTCCTACATTGAGCAGTTCTTC. Full variable domain (rest looked up from reference TRBV7-9 and TRBJ2-1): DTGVSQNPRHKITKRGQNVTFRCDPISEHNRLYWYRQTLGQGPEFLTYFQNEAQLEKSRLLSDRFSAERPKGSFSTLEIQRTEQGDSAMYLCASSKQGASYIEQFFGPGTRLTVL.

This clonotype was seen at least ten times. Possible read error: a much larger clone is one base away. The chain uses TRBV11-2 and TRBJ1-2; no clear D gene. CDR1 and CDR2 from the germline V gene are SGHAT and FQNNGV. This CDR3 region has 14 residues. The chain's CDR3 is CASSFNEGVYGCTF. The CDR3 nucleotides are TGTGCCAGCAGCTTTAATGAGGGAGTCTATGGCTGCACCTTC. Full variable domain (rest looked up from reference TRBV11-2 and TRBJ1-2): EAGVAQSPRYKIIEKRQSVAFWCNPISGHATLYWYQQILGQGPKLLIQFQNNGVVDDSQLPKDRFSAERLKGVDSTLKIQPAKLEDSAVYLCASSFNEGVYGCTFGSGTRLTVV.

This clonotype was seen a handful of times. The rearrangement uses TRBV18 and TRBJ1-2; D not certain. The CDR3 consists of 12 residues. Trimming pared 3 bases from V and 6 bases from J, leaving 8 bases between. The germline V gene encodes CDR1 KGHSH and CDR2 LQKENI. The CDR3 DNA reads TGTGCCAGCTCACCGAGAGATGATGGCTACACCTTC. This codes for CASSPRDDGYTF.

A note on this clonotype: Without the conserved terminal phenylalanine or tryptophan, this CDR3 likely stems from a read error. The chain is built from TRBV5-4 and TRBJ2-1, with 10 bases identical to TRBD2. The CDR3 runs to 16 residues. Per the germline V gene, CDR1 is SGHNT and CDR2 is YYREEE (reference sequence). The DNA for the CDR3 is TGTGTCAGCAGCTTGGGGACTAGCGTTACCTACAATGAGCAGTTCCTC. This sequence encodes CVSSLGTSVTYNEQFL.

This clonotype was seen just once. This sequence joins TRBV10-3 and TRBJ2-7; TRBD2 aligns across 7 bases. J was trimmed by 0 bases and V by 3 bases; bases with no gene match: 5. Germline CDR1 and CDR2: ENHRY and SYGVKD. This CDR3 is 15 amino acids long. CDR3 region: CAISDPGGGSYEQYF. In nucleotides, the CDR3 is TGTGCCATCAGTGACCCAGGCGGGGGCTCCTACGAGCAGTACTTC.

The gene calls are TRBV5-4 and TRBJ2-1, with 7 positions matching TRBD2. The germline gives CDR1 SGHNT, CDR2 YYREEE (reference sequence). With 3 bases clipped from V and 7 bases from J, the junction kept 10 bases outside the gene matches. The CDR3 length is 15 residues. CDR3 in DNA: TGTGCCAGCAGCTCAGGGACTATCAGAAATAATGAGCAGTTCTTC. This codes for CASSSGTIRNNEQFF.